These 30 T cell receptor beta chains came from one sample sequenced in a study of blood T cell repertoires in COVID-19 (dated by TCRdb to 2018 to 2021). The protocol used for the library was the immunoSEQ multiplex PCR assay. Held by TCRdb, this immuneACCESS table contains in-frame sequences only and omits some clones. Under half of the omission traces to an unresolved V gene where checked; the cause of the rest is unknown. Across this sample there are around 130,000 clones, with 75% to 90% seen only once. The ten largest clones add up to 25% to 30% of the sample. The sequenced sample consisted of peripheral blood. The origin of the receptors is a man aged 70 or older with active or convalescent COVID-19.

The chain has TRBV29-1 and TRBJ1-2; TRBD1 matches at 8 bases. From germline, CDR1 is SQVTM and CDR2 ANQGSEA. The CDR3 sequence is 13 residues long. J gave up 4 bases and V 3 bases, and 4 bases lay outside the gene matches. DNA for the CDR3: TGCAGCGTTGAGTATCAGGGGGCCTATGGCTACACCTTC. Its protein product is CSVEYQGAYGYTF.

This rearrangement joins TRBV10-3 to TRBJ1-2; TRBD1 matches at 8 bases. CDR3 length equals 14 residues. Germline lookup yields CDR1 ENHRY and CDR2 SYGVKD. Losses at the gene ends were 2 bases for V and 3 bases for J; bases not matched to a gene: 2. CDR3 in DNA: TGTGCCATCAGTGAGGCAGGGGGCGACTATGGCTACACCTTC. It translates to CAISEAGGDYGYTF.

The chain couples TRBV7-6 to TRBJ1-1; D remains unclear. V lost 5 bases and J 1 base, leaving 11 bases between the germline ends. The CDR3 extends over 14 amino acids. Germline values: CDR1 SGHVS, CDR2 FNYEAQ. The CDR3 loop reads CASSPMSGNTEAFF. Here the CDR3 DNA reads TGTGCCAGCAGCCCCATGAGTGGGAACACTGAAGCTTTCTTT.

CDR3 nucleotides: TGTGCCAGCAGTTACCCAGATGACTATGGCTACACCTTC. Translated: CASSYPDDYGYTF. This chain connects TRBV6-6 to TRBJ1-2; D unclear. Germline lookup yields CDR1 MNHNY and CDR2 SVGAGI (reference sequence). The CDR3 is 13 amino acids. Trimming pared 2 bases from V and 3 bases from J, leaving 7 bases between.

The CDR3 DNA reads as TGTGCCAGCAGCCCTTTCGGACAGGGAAGGGACTACGAGCAGTACTTC. This sequence encodes CASSPFGQGRDYEQYF. The gene calls are TRBV28 and TRBJ2-7; 8 bases are shared with TRBD1. V lost 6 bases, J lost 3 bases, and 13 bases stayed unmatched. In germline, CDR1 is MDHEN, CDR2 SYDVKM. The CDR3 consists of 16 residues.

The chain links TRBV7-9 to TRBJ1-1; 11 bases are a match to TRBD1. This CDR3 is 14 amino acids long. The germline gives CDR1 SEHNR, CDR2 FQNEAQ (reference sequence). The J segment lost 3 bases and the V segment lost 4 bases, leaving 1 base of the junction unmatched. The CDR3: CASSSGQGDTEAFF. CDR3 bases: TGTGCCAGCAGCTCGGGACAGGGGGACACTGAAGCTTTCTTT.

Remarks on this clone: At one of its ends the junction is not consistent with the germline gene, which may arise from a read error. The chain links TRBV7-7 to TRBJ2-3, with 11 bases identical to TRBD2. This CDR3 comprises 16 residues. Germline V gene sequence: CDR1 SSHAT, CDR2 FNYEAQ (reference sequence). CDR3 sequence reads: CASSPIAGGPTDTQYF. CDR3 in DNA: TGTGCTAGCAGCCCTATAGCGGGAGGGCCCACAGATACGCAGTATTTT.

The chain is built from TRBV7-9 and TRBJ2-3; D perhaps matches TRBD1 (10 bases). This CDR3 has 18 amino acids. Per the germline V gene, CDR1 is SEHNR and CDR2 is FQNEAQ (reference sequence). The V end was cut by 6 bases, the J end by 4 bases, with 26 bases between. CDR3 region: CASRNTRASGTGADTQYF. The CDR3 DNA is TGTGCCAGCAGGAACACTAGAGCTAGCGGGACAGGGGCAGATACGCAGTATTTT.

This rearrangement joins TRBV6-2 or TRBV6-3 to TRBJ2-3; a weak D match, TRBD2 (6 bases). V lost 2 bases and J 0 bases, leaving 21 bases between the germline ends. CDR3 length equals 19 residues. Per germline, CDR1 MNHEY and CDR2 SVGEGT. The CDR3 DNA is TGTGCCAGCAGTTACCCGATTTATGGGGGAGGCCAGAGCACAGATACGCAGTATTTT. Protein sequence: CASSYPIYGGGQSTDTQYF.

The gene calls are TRBV7-3 and TRBJ2-3; TRBD2 aligns across 7 bases. CDR1 and CDR2 (germline): SGHTA, FQGTGA. This CDR3 has 16 residues. Trimming removed 5 bases from V and 0 bases from J; junction bases left unmatched: 8. The CDR3 region has the DNA TGTGCCAGCAGCCCTTCGGGGACTACTAGCACAGATACGCAGTATTTT. This encodes CASSPSGTTSTDTQYF. Full variable domain (rest looked up from reference TRBV7-3 and TRBJ2-3): GAGVSQTPSNKVTEKGKYVELRCDPISGHTALYWYRQSLGQGPEFLIYFQGTGAADDSGLPNDRFFAVRPEGSVSTLKIQRTERGDSAVYLCASSPSGTTSTDTQYFGPGTRLTVL.

The gene calls are TRBV28 and TRBJ1-6; D might be TRBD1 (6 bases). Germline loops: CDR1 MDHEN, CDR2 SYDVKM. This CDR3 is built from 12 residues. Trimming took off 6 bases at V and 13 bases at J, with 13 bases between the two ends. The CDR3 here is CASSLTGRPLHF. In DNA, the CDR3 is TGTGCCAGCAGCCTGACAGGCAGGCCCCTCCACTTT.

This chain connects TRBV4-1 to TRBJ2-1; TRBD2 matches at 12 bases. V lost 5 bases and J lost 5; bases outside the gene matches: 13. The V gene's germline CDR1 is MGHRA and CDR2 YSYEKL. This CDR3 region has 18 residues. CDR3 region: CASSTFLAGGLPDNEQFF. The CDR3 DNA is TGCGCCAGCAGCACTTTTCTAGCGGGAGGGCTTCCAGACAATGAGCAGTTCTTC.

The chain recombines TRBV27 with TRBJ2-3, with 9 bases fitting TRBD1. Germline V gene lookup returns CDR1 MNHEY and CDR2 SMNVEV (reference sequence). The CDR3 runs to 15 residues. Trimming cost V 4 bases and J 2 bases; bases outside gene matches: 4. The CDR3 coding sequence is TGTGCCAGCAGTTCCGGACAGGGGATCACAGATACGCAGTATTTT. It translates to CASSSGQGITDTQYF.

The rearrangement uses TRBV6-4 and TRBJ1-2; D gene uncertain. The CDR3 has 16 amino acids. CDR1 MRHNA and CDR2 SNTAGT come from the germline V gene. The germline V and J ends were trimmed by 4 bases and 4 bases, with 19 bases remaining between them. CDR3 sequence reads: CASSATGNALGYGYTF. DNA for the CDR3: TGTGCCAGCAGTGCTACGGGGAATGCGTTAGGCTATGGCTACACCTTC.

The rearrangement joins TRBV11-2 to TRBJ1-1, with D perhaps matching TRBD1 (6 bases). V was trimmed by 1 base and J by 4 bases, leaving 19 bases between them. CDR1 and CDR2 (germline): SGHAT, FQNNGV. This CDR3 is 17 amino acids long. The CDR3 loop is CASSLVGGGGLTTEAFF. In DNA, the CDR3 is TGTGCCAGCAGCTTAGTGGGGGGAGGGGGTTTAACCACTGAAGCTTTCTTT.

This chain connects TRBV24-1 to TRBJ2-7, with 12 bases matching TRBD1. The germline CDR1 and CDR2 sequences are KGHDR and SFDVKD. This CDR3 region has 17 residues. V trimming: 7 bases; J trimming: 5 bases; junction bases outside the gene matches: 14. The CDR3: CATRDNDGTGGRNEQYF. CDR3 coding DNA: TGTGCCACCAGGGATAATGATGGGACAGGGGGCCGGAACGAGCAGTACTTC.

The chain carries TRBV3-1 (or the pseudogene TRBV3-2) and TRBJ1-5; TRBD1 agrees at 7 bases. The germline CDR1 and CDR2 sequences are LGHDT and YNNKEL (reference sequence). The junction had 6 bases not matched to a gene; V was cut back by 3 bases and J by 4 bases. The CDR3 has 15 amino acids. The CDR3: CASSHRDRNNQPQHF. The CDR3 DNA reads TGTGCCAGCAGCCACCGGGACAGAAATAATCAGCCCCAGCATTTT.

V gene TRBV14 combines with J gene TRBJ1-1, with D uncertain. The CDR3 has 16 amino acids. The germline V gene encodes CDR1 SGHDN and CDR2 FVKESK. Trimming removed 0 bases from V and 0 bases from J, with 11 bases in between. Here the CDR3 reads CASSQDWRVMNTEAFF. Here the CDR3 DNA reads TGTGCCAGCAGCCAAGATTGGAGGGTTATGAACACTGAAGCTTTCTTT.

This sequence joins TRBV15 and TRBJ2-7; maybe TRBD2 (5 bases). Germline CDR1 is LNHNV and CDR2 is YYDKDF (reference sequence). The CDR3 is 14 amino acids. V was pared by 0 bases and J by 6 bases, with 12 bases between. CDR3 in amino acids: CATSRDTGEGEQYF. The DNA of the CDR3 is TGTGCCACCAGCAGAGATACGGGTGAGGGCGAGCAGTACTTC.

The chain has TRBV2 and TRBJ1-2, with 12 positions matching TRBD1. Trimming took 11 bases from V and 4 from J; bases not matched to a gene: 5. Per the germline V gene, CDR1 is SNHLY and CDR2 is FYNNEI. This CDR3 comprises 13 residues. The CDR3 nucleotides read TGTGCCGGGGGACAGGGGGCCGGCTATGGCTACACCTTC. Its translation is CAGGQGAGYGYTF.

This sequence joins TRBV7-9 and TRBJ2-7; the match to TRBD1 covers 12 bases. J lost 4 bases, V lost 4 bases, and 5 bases had no gene match. This CDR3 contains 15 residues. CDR1 is SEHNR, CDR2 FQNEAQ, per germline (reference sequence). The CDR3 nucleotides are TGTGCCAGCAGCTCCGGGACAGGGGGCGCGTACGAGCAGTACTTC. Amino acid sequence: CASSSGTGGAYEQYF.

The CDR3 is CASRPGTSGSYNEQFF. For the CDR3, the DNA is TGTGCCAGCAGACCAGGGACTAGCGGATCCTACAATGAGCAGTTCTTC. The chain recombines TRBV27 with TRBJ2-1; 11 positions match TRBD2. After removal of 6 bases from V and 1 base from J, the junction contained 5 bases not matched to a gene. Looked up from germline, CDR1 is MNHEY and CDR2 is SMNVEV (reference sequence). This CDR3 region has 16 residues.

V usage is TRBV30 and J usage is TRBJ1-5; the D gene is possibly TRBD1 (6 bases). The germline gives CDR1 GTSNPN, CDR2 SVGIG (reference sequence). V dropped 5 bases and J dropped 7 bases, with 15 bases sitting between them. This CDR3 spans 13 amino acids. CDR3 coding DNA: TGTGCCTGGGCCCGGGGGGCGAGGCAGCCCCAGCATTTT. Encoded protein: CAWARGARQPQHF. Combining the CDR3 with reference TRBV30 and TRBJ1-5 gives the whole variable domain SQTIHQWPATLVQPVGSPLSLECTVEGTSNPNLYWYRQAAGRGLQLLFYSVGIGQISSEVPQNLSASRPQDRQFILSSKKLLLSDSGFYLCAWARGARQPQHFGDGTRLSIL.

V and J are TRBV4-1 and TRBJ2-1; TRBD2 matches 14 bases. CDR1 MGHRA and CDR2 YSYEKL come from the germline V gene. The CDR3 spans 18 residues. V shed 3 bases and J 9 bases; nucleotides not matched to a gene: 13. In DNA form, the CDR3 reads TGCGCCAGCAGCCATGCTATAACGGGACTAGCGGGAGTGCTTGAGCAGTTCTTC. Its translation is CASSHAITGLAGVLEQFF.

The chain links TRBV7-3 to TRBJ1-3; D ambiguous. The germline V and J ends were trimmed by 5 bases and 1 base, with 9 bases remaining between them. This CDR3 is 14 amino acids long. The germline gives CDR1 SGHTA, CDR2 FQGTGA. The chain's CDR3 is CASSRGDSGNTIYF. The CDR3 nucleotides read TGTGCCAGCAGCCGCGGGGATTCTGGAAACACCATATATTTT. The full variable domain, its missing parts supplied by reference TRBV7-3 and TRBJ1-3, is GAGVSQTPSNKVTEKGKYVELRCDPISGHTALYWYRQSLGQGPEFLIYFQGTGAADDSGLPNDRFFAVRPEGSVSTLKIQRTERGDSAVYLCASSRGDSGNTIYFGEGSWLTVV.

The chain employs TRBV27 and TRBJ2-1, with TRBD2 as a possible D gene (5 bases). V was pared by 6 bases and J by 5 bases, with 14 bases between. In germline, CDR1 is MNHEY, CDR2 SMNVEV (reference sequence). The CDR3 covers 14 residues. CDR3 sequence (DNA): TGTGCCAGCAGAAGGAGGACCTACGACAATGAGCAGTTCTTC. Translating gives CASRRRTYDNEQFF.

This chain uses TRBV9 with TRBJ2-1; D might be TRBD2 (7 bases). Germline CDR1 is SGDLS and CDR2 is YYNGEE. With 0 bases removed from V and 8 bases from J, the gap between germline ends came to 18 bases. The CDR3 loop spans 16 amino acids. The CDR3 DNA sequence: TGTGCCAGCAGCGTAGTCCGGGGGGCTGGGGGTGATGAGCAGTTCTTC. Translated, it gives CASSVVRGAGGDEQFF.

The chain employs TRBV10-3 and TRBJ2-2, with 11 bases lining up with TRBD2. The ends lost 6 bases at V and 8 bases at J; junction bases unmatched: 11. The CDR3 spans 16 residues. The germline V gene encodes CDR1 ENHRY and CDR2 SYGVKD. This chain's CDR3 is CAISALAGGGTGELFF. The CDR3 DNA follows: TGTGCCATCAGCGCCCTAGCGGGAGGTGGAACGGGGGAGCTGTTTTTT.

This clone was detected once. The rearrangement uses TRBV7-6 and TRBJ1-5; the match to TRBD1 covers 8 bases. The CDR3 covers 16 residues. The junction had 9 bases not matched to a gene; V was cut back by 1 base and J by 7 bases. Germline values: CDR1 SGHVS, CDR2 FNYEAQ. In DNA form, the CDR3 reads TGTGCCAGCAGCTTAGTTCACCAGGGGGCTGGACAGCCCCAGCATTTT. This encodes CASSLVHQGAGQPQHF.

With respect to this clone: One end of the junction does not line up with germline, which may come from a read error. The V gene is TRBV28, the J gene TRBJ2-1; D is unclear. The CDR3 is 14 residues long. CDR1 is MDHEN and CDR2 is SYDVKM in the germline V gene. The CDR3: CASSLSDSNNEQFF. CDR3 coding DNA: TGTGCCAGCAGTTTATCTGACTCCAACAATGAGCAGTTCTTC.